This TCR beta chain appears in the sequencing data of a study of early T cells in non-severe SARS-CoV-2 infection. Study in general: The authors sequenced bulk RNA from unsorted whole blood, leaving chains unpaired. The study, taken as a whole, reports: VDJdb-based annotation leaned toward anti-spike CD8 responses and missed private and CD4 specificities.

CDR3 size: 13 residues. Germline-derived CDR1 and CDR2 are SSHAT and FNYEAQ (reference sequence). Individual cDNA molecules were tagged with unique molecular identifiers, the study reported. MiXCR was run by TCRdb on the 5' RACE reads, yielding one entry per CDR3 protein. The table records approximately 26,000 distinct CDR3 sequences, about 5% of them present only once. Ten or more counts support this clonotype. Its target is unknown. Compared with germline, one end of the junction differs, possibly owing to a read error. The TCR was taken from an adult who was a healthcare worker with PCR-confirmed SARS-CoV-2 infection or an uninfected control (not recorded which). V and J are TRBV7-7 and TRBJ2-3, with D perhaps matching TRBD1 (5 bases). The sequenced sample was whole blood. CDR3: CASSLGQTDTQYF. In nucleotides, the CDR3 is TGTGCTAGCAGCTTGGGGCAGACAGATACGCAGTATTTT.